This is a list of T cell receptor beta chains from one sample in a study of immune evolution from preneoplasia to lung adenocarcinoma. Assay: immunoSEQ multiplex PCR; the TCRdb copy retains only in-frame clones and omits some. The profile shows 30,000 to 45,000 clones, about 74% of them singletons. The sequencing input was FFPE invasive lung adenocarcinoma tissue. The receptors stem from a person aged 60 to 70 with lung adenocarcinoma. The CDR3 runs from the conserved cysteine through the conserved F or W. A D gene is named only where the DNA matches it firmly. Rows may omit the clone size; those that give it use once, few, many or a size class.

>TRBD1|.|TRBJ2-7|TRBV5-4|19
TGTGCCAGCAGCTTAGGAGTTGTTGGGACAGGGTATCACTCCTACGAGCAGTACTTC
CASSLGVVGTGYHSYEQYF
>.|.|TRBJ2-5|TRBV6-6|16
TGTGCCAGCAGTTACTTCGGGACGGCGAAACAAGAGACCCAGTACTTC
CASSYFGTAKQETQYF
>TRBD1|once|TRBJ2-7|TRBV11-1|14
TGTGCCAGCAGCTCCGGGACAGGATCCTACGAGCAGTACTTC
CASSSGTGSYEQYF
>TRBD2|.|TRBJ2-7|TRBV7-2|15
TGTGCCACGACTAGCGGGAGCACATCGGGGGCCGAGCAGTACTTC
CATTSGSTSGAEQYF
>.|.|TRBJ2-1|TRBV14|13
TGTGCCAGCAGCCAAGCCAAGGTAACTGAGCAGTTCTTC
CASSQAKVTEQFF
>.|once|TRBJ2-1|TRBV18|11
TGTGCCAGCTCACCAGATTATGAGCAGTTCTTC
CASSPDYEQFF
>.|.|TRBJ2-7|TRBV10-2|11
TGCGCCAGCAGCTCCGCGGGCGAGCAGTACTTC
CASSSAGEQYF
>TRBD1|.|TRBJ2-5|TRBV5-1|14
TGCGCCAGCAGCAAGGGACAGGGACAAGAGACCCAGTACTTC
CASSKGQGQETQYF
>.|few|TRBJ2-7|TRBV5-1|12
TGCGCCAGCAGCTTGTGGGGGCGCGAGCAGTACTTC
CASSLWGREQYF
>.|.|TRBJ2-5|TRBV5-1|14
TGCGCCAGCAGCTTGACCCATTCCTCTGAGACCCAGTACTTC
CASSLTHSSETQYF
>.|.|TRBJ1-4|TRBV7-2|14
TGTGCCAGCAGCTTAGGGAGGTGGAGTGAAAAACTGTTTTTT
CASSLGRWSEKLFF
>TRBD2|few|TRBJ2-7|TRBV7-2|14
TGTGCCAGCAGCTCGTCTAGCGGGAGGTACGAGCAGTACTTC
CASSSSSGRYEQYF
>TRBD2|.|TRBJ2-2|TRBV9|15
TGTGCCAGCAGCGTTTTGCGGGAGGGCCCCGGGGAGCTGTTTTTT
CASSVLREGPGELFF
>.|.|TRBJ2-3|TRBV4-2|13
TGTGCCAGCAGCCTTGGATACCAAGATACGCAGTATTTT
CASSLGYQDTQYF
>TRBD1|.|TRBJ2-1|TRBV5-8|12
TGTGCCAGCAGCACCCAGACAGGGAAGCAGTTCTTC
CASSTQTGKQFF
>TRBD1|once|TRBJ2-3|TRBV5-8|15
TGTGCCAGCAGCTGGGGACAGGAGGTAGGAGATACGCAGTATTTT
CASSWGQEVGDTQYF
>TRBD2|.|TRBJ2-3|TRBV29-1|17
TGCAGCGTTCCTAGCGGGAGGTCGGGGGATGTCACAGATACGCAGTATTTT
CSVPSGRSGDVTDTQYF
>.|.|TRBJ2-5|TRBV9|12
TGTGCCAGCAGCCCCGGGTGGGAGACCCAGTACTTC
CASSPGWETQYF
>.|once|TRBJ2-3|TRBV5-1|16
TGCGCCAGCAGCTTGGGGGCCTCCAAGGGTGGGGATACGCAGTATTTT
CASSLGASKGGDTQYF
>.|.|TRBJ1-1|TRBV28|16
TGTGCCAGCAGTCAGCCCGAGGGCAGATCGGACACTGAAGCTTTCTTT
CASSQPEGRSDTEAFF
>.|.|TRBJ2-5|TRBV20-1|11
TGCAGTGCGTGGGATCAAGAGACCCAGTACTTC
CSAWDQETQYF
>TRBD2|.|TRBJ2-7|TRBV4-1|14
TGCGCCAGCAGCCAACAGGGAGGGAGCTACGAGCAGTACTTC
CASSQQGGSYEQYF
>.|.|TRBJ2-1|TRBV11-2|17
TGTGCCAGCAGCTTGCGGCCAACGACGACGACCTACAATGAGCAGTTCTTC
CASSLRPTTTTYNEQFF
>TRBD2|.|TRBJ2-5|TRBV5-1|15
TGCGCCAGCAGCTTGGCCACTAGCGGGAGTGAGACCCAGTACTTC
CASSLATSGSETQYF
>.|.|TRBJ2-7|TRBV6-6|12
TGTGCCAACGCCTCTAGTGGCTCCCAGCAGTACTTC
CANASSGSQQYF
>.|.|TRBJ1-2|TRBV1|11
TGCACCAGCAGCGGGGGAGTTGGCTACACCTTC
CTSSGGVGYTF
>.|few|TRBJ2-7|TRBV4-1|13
TGCGCCAGCAGCCAAGAAAGTTATCTGGAGCAGTACTTC
CASSQESYLEQYF
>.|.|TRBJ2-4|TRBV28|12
TGTGCCAGCAGTCAGGGCACAGACATTCAGTACTTC
CASSQGTDIQYF
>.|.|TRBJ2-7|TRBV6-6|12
TGTGCCAGCAGTGGGGGGACGGTGGAGCAGTACTTC
CASSGGTVEQYF
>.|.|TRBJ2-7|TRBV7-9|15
TGTGCCAGCAGCTCGGGCAGGGAAAGGGCCTACGAGCAGTACTTC
CASSSGRERAYEQYF
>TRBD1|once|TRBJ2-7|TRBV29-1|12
TGCAGCGTAGGGACAGGCTACTACGAGCAGTACTTC
CSVGTGYYEQYF
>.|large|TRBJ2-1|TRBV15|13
TGTGCCACCAGCCGGGCCCAACACAATGAGCAGTTCTTC
CATSRAQHNEQFF
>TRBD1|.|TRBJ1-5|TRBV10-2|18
TGCGCCAGCAGTAACCTTATGGACAGGGTTCAAGAGAATCAGCCCCAGCATTTT
CASSNLMDRVQENQPQHF
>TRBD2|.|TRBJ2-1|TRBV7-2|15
TGTGCCAGCAGCGTTCGCGGGAGTGGGTACAATGAGCAGTTCTTC
CASSVRGSGYNEQFF
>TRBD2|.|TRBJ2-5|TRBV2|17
TGTGCCAGCAGTGTAGATTGGGAGCGGGAGGGCCCTGAGACCCAGTACTTC
CASSVDWEREGPETQYF
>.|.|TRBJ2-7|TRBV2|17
TGTGCCAGCAGCACACCACTCGAGACAGCTCGATCCTACGAGCAGTACTTC
CASSTPLETARSYEQYF
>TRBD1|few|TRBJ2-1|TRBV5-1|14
TGCGCCAGCAGCCAAGGGACAGGGGGGAATGAGCAGTTCTTC
CASSQGTGGNEQFF
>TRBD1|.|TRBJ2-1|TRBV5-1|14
TGCGCCAGCAGCCCCCGGGACAGCTCCAATGAGCAGTTCTTC
CASSPRDSSNEQFF
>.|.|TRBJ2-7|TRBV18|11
TGTGCCAGCTCAGCCTCCTACGAGCAGTACTTC
CASSASYEQYF
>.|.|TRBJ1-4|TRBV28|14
TGTGCCAGCTCTTCCGGGGGGATAAATGAAAAACTGTTTTTT
CASSSGGINEKLFF
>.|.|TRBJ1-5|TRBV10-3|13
TGTGCCATCAGTGCAGGGGAGGGTCAGCCCCAGCATTTT
CAISAGEGQPQHF
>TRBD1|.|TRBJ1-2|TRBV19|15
TGTGCCAGTACCCCCGGGACAGGGAGTAACTATGGCTACACCTTC
CASTPGTGSNYGYTF
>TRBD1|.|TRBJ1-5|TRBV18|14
TGTGCCAGCTCTGAACAGGGGGGCAATCAGCCCCAGCATTTT
CASSEQGGNQPQHF
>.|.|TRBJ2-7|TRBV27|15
TGTGCCAGCAGTTTAGGACCGAATCCTTCCTACGAGCAGTACTTC
CASSLGPNPSYEQYF
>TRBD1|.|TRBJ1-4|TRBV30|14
TGTGCCTGGAGACCGACAGGGGGTTGGGAAAAACTGTTTTTT
CAWRPTGGWEKLFF
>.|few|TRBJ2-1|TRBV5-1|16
TGCGCCAGCAGCGGCGGGTCGGGTGTCTCCTACAATGAGCAGTTCTTC
CASSGGSGVSYNEQFF
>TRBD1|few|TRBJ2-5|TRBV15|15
TGTGCCACCATGGGACCGGGACAGAAAAAAGAGACCCAGTACTTC
CATMGPGQKKETQYF
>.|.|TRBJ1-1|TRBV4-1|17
TGCGCCAGCAGCCAAGAGGTCGTAGGACGGTTGAACACTGAAGCTTTCTTT
CASSQEVVGRLNTEAFF
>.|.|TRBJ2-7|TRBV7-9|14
TGTGCCAGCGAGGGGGGCGCCGGGTCCTACGAGCAGTACTTC
CASEGGAGSYEQYF
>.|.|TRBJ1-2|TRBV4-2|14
TGTGCCAGCACATGGGATTTAGGGAACTATGGCTACACCTTC
CASTWDLGNYGYTF
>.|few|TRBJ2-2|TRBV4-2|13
TGTGCCAGCAGCCAAGTTTCCAGCGGGGAGCTGTTTTTT
CASSQVSSGELFF
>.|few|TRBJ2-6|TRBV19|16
TGTGCCAGTAGTCCAGGTCAAGCCTCTGGGGCCAACGTCCTGACTTTC
CASSPGQASGANVLTF
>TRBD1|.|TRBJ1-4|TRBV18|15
TGTGCCAGCTCACCGACTCAGGGGGCTAATGAAAAACTGTTTTTT
CASSPTQGANEKLFF